The next 6 T cell receptor beta chains were all read from a single sample in a study of blood T cell repertoires in COVID-19 (dated by TCRdb to 2019 to 2021). Library method: the immunoSEQ multiplex PCR assay. TCRdb retrieved this table from immuneACCESS and kept in-frame rearrangements only. Not all clones are present; in checked studies, unresolved V genes account for under half, and no reason is known for the remainder. The sample data list 200,000 to 250,000 clones, and about 80% of these were observed just once. 7.8% of the sample lies in the top ten. The sample was peripheral blood. The receptors derive from a woman of 80 years or more with COVID-19, enrolled during active disease.

Only one count was recorded for this clone. This chain uses TRBV11-2 with TRBJ2-1; TRBD2 matches 13 bases. V trimming: 5 bases; J trimming: 0 bases; junction bases outside the gene matches: 7. The germline CDR1 and CDR2 sequences are SGHAT and FQNNGV. The CDR3 consists of 18 residues. Here the CDR3 DNA reads TGTGCCAGCAGCCGTGGGACTAGCGGGATCCGCTCCTACAATGAGCAGTTCTTC. Its protein is CASSRGTSGIRSYNEQFF.

The genes are TRBV6-5 and TRBJ1-6; no firm D call. Per germline, CDR1 MNHEY and CDR2 SVGAGI. V was pared by 8 bases and J by 7 bases, with 9 bases between. This CDR3 contains 12 residues. The CDR3 sequence is CASGEANSPLHF. For the CDR3, the DNA is TGTGCCAGCGGGGAGGCGAATTCACCCCTCCACTTT.

The chain joins TRBV7-9 to TRBJ2-6, with D possibly being TRBD1 (5 bases). The CDR3 covers 15 residues. Per germline, CDR1 SEHNR and CDR2 FQNEAQ (reference sequence). The germline V and J ends were trimmed by 5 bases and 3 bases, with 11 bases remaining between them. CDR3 protein: CASSRSGFGANVLTF. The CDR3 region has the DNA TGTGCCAGCAGCCGATCAGGGTTTGGGGCCAACGTCCTGACTTTC.

The chain recombines TRBV6-5 with TRBJ1-6, with D possibly being TRBD1 (5 bases). Germline V gene lookup returns CDR1 MNHEY and CDR2 SVGAGI. The CDR3 is 15 amino acids. Trimming took off 8 bases at V and 5 bases at J, with 16 bases between the two ends. Here the CDR3 reads CASAPRQLHNSPLHF. CDR3 coding DNA: TGTGCCAGCGCCCCTCGACAGTTGCATAATTCACCCCTCCACTTT.

V and J are TRBV5-1 and TRBJ2-1; 8 bases line up with TRBD1. Trimming cost V 3 bases and J 9 bases; bases outside gene matches: 14. The CDR3 totals 16 residues. Germline V CDR1 and CDR2: SGHRS, YFSETQ. CDR3 in amino acids: CASSSTGAGESTEQFF. As DNA, the CDR3 is TGCGCCAGCAGCTCGACAGGGGCCGGAGAGAGTACTGAGCAGTTCTTC.

This clone was seen a handful of times. The junction differs from germline at one of its ends, possibly a read error. The chain employs TRBV7-7 and TRBJ2-3; no firm D call. Germline values: CDR1 SSHAT, CDR2 FNYEAQ (reference sequence). The CDR3 extends over 15 amino acids. For the CDR3, the DNA is TGTGCTAGCAGCTTAAGCCGGCAGGTGGGAGATACGCAGTATTTT. This translates into CASSLSRQVGDTQYF.